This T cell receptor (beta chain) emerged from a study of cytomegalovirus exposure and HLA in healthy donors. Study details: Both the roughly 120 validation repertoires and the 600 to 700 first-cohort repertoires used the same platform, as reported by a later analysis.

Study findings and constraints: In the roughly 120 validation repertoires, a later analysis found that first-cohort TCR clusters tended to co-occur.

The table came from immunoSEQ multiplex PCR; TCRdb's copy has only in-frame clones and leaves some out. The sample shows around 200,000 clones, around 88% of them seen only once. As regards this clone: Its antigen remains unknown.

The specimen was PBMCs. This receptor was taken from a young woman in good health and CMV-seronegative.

The CDR3 reads CASSYDRGNQPQHF. The CDR3 DNA is TGTGCCAGCAGTTACGACAGAGGCAATCAGCCCCAGCATTTT. The V call is TRBV6-5, the J call TRBJ1-5, with D tentatively TRBD1 (5 bases). V was cut by 2 bases and J by 2 bases, with 7 bases left in between. CDR3 length: 14 amino acids. The germline V gene encodes CDR1 MNHEY and CDR2 SVGAGI.